A selection of T cell receptor beta chains follows, all from one sample in a study of early T cells in non-severe SARS-CoV-2 infection. One entry per CDR3 protein results from TCRdb running MiXCR on the 5' RACE reads. This sample has around 83,000 distinct CDR3 sequences, with more than 9% found just once. The specimen was whole blood, collected at baseline. The receptors originated from an adult who was a healthcare worker with PCR-confirmed SARS-CoV-2 infection or an uninfected control (not recorded which). The CDR3 runs from the conserved cysteine through the conserved F or W. The D gene is left open where the match is weak. Size is omitted from some rows. Given values are once, few, many or a class for expanded clones.

clone_size	v_call	j_call	d_call	cdr3_nt	cdr3_aa
NA	TRBV6-6	TRBJ1-4	TRBD1	TGTGCCTCAAAGGGGGGGACAGTAAATGAAAAACTGTTTTTT	CASKGGTVNEKLFF
many	TRBV20-1	TRBJ2-7	NA	TGCAGTGCGGGAGATTACGAGCAGTACTTC	CSAGDYEQYF
NA	TRBV12-3/TRBV12-4	TRBJ1-1	NA	TGTGCCAGCAGCCCCAACAGGGATTACACTGAAGCTTTCTTT	CASSPNRDYTEAFF
NA	TRBV4-1	TRBJ2-7	NA	TGCGCCAGCAGCCAAGTACAGGGGACTGCCTACGAGCAGTACTTC	CASSQVQGTAYEQYF
many	TRBV10-3	TRBJ2-1	NA	TGTGCCATCAGTGAGTCAAACAATGAGCAGTTCTTC	CAISESNNEQFF
many	TRBV7-3	TRBJ2-3	TRBD1	TGTGCCAGCAGCCTCAGAGGGACAGGGGCCGACGACACAGATACGCAGTATTTT	CASSLRGTGADDTDTQYF
once	TRBV25-1	TRBJ2-5	NA	TGTGCCAGCAGTGACCCAGGGTACCAAGAGACCCAGTACTTC	CASSDPGYQETQYF
NA	TRBV4-1	TRBJ2-3	TRBD1	TGCGCCAGCAGCCTCTTGGGGACAGGGAAAGATACGCAGTATTTT	CASSLLGTGKDTQYF
many	TRBV4-1	TRBJ1-6	NA	TGCGCCAGCAGCCAAGATCAGGCAGGGAGCTCCTATAATTCACCCCTCCACTTT	CASSQDQAGSSYNSPLHF
few	TRBV7-2	TRBJ2-5	NA	TGTGCCAGCAGCCGCGCAGCCACGGAGACCCAGTACTTC	CASSRAATETQYF
many	TRBV19	TRBJ2-2	TRBD2	TGTGCCAGCAGCGGGACTGCCGCTACTAACACCGGGGAGCTGTTTTTT	CASSGTAATNTGELFF
few	TRBV12-3/TRBV12-4	TRBJ1-1	NA	TGTGCCAGCAGGGATCCGACGCGAACTGAAGCTTTCTTT	CASRDPTRTEAFF
many	TRBV19	TRBJ1-1	NA	TGTGCCACCCGTCCTCCGGGGTTCAACCCGAACACTGAAGCTTTCTTT	CATRPPGFNPNTEAFF
many	TRBV12-3/TRBV12-4	TRBJ2-1	NA	TGTGCCAGCAGTACAACTACGGGTGGTGAGCAGTTCTTC	CASSTTTGGEQFF
few	TRBV18	TRBJ2-6	TRBD1	TGTGCCAGCTCACCTGACAGGGCTGGGGCCAACGTCCTGACTTTC	CASSPDRAGANVLTF
many	TRBV12-3/TRBV12-4	TRBJ1-1	NA	TGTGCCAGCAGTCCGGGGCACCAGAACACTGAAGCTTTCTTT	CASSPGHQNTEAFF
NA	TRBV3-1	TRBJ2-2	NA	TGTGCCAGCAGCCAATTGCTCGGCGGGGAGCTGTTTTTT	CASSQLLGGELFF
few	TRBV28	TRBJ2-7	NA	TGTGCCAGCTCGGCTCTCTCCTACGAGCAGTACTTC	CASSALSYEQYF
few	TRBV5-5	TRBJ1-4	NA	TGTGCCAGCAGCCTATGGATGGGGGGCCAACTGTTTTTT	CASSLWMGGQLFF
few	TRBV20-1	TRBJ2-7	NA	TGCAGTGCTAGAGACCGTTTTGACGAGCAGTACTTC	CSARDRFDEQYF
many	TRBV28	TRBJ1-5	TRBD1	TGTGCGGGCAGAAGACAGGGACGGCAGCCCCAGCATTTT	CAGRRQGRQPQHF
few	TRBV12-3/TRBV12-4	TRBJ2-3	TRBD2	TGTGCCAGCAGATCCCGTCTAGCGGGAGTGTCAGATACGCAGTATTTT	CASRSRLAGVSDTQYF
many	TRBV27	TRBJ2-5	NA	TGTGCCAGCAGTTTATCCGGGGGGCTGTCACAAGAGACCCAGTACTTC	CASSLSGGLSQETQYF